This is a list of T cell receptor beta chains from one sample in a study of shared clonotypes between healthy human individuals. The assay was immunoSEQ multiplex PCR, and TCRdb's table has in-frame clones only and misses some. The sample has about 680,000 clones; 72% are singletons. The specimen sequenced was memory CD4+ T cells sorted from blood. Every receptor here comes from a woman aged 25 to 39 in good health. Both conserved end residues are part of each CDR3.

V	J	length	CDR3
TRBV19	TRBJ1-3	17	CASTEPMGRISGNTIYF
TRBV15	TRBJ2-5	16	CATSRVPSGVQETQYF
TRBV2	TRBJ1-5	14	CASSTGGGNQPQHF
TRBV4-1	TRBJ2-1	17	CASSQELAGTSYNEQFF
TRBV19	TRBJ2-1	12	CASGTDYNEQFF
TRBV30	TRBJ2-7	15	CAWSPGLAGRYEQYF
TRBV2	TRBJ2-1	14	CASRGGLHYNEQFF
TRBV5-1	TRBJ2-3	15	CASRREAESTDTQYF
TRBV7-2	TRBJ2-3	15	CASSFTRLAADTQYF
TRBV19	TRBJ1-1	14	CASTQTGDATEAFF
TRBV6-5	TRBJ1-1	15	CASTRKQGAYTEAFF
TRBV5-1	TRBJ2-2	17	CASSLGLAATNTGELFF
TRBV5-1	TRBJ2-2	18	CASSLVLGAGTYTGELFF
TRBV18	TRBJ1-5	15	CASSPRTGDNQPQHF
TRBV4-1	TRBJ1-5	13	CASSQREGQPQHF
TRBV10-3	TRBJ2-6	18	CAISNLAGVGAGANVLTF
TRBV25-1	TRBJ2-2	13	CASSLNWPGELFF
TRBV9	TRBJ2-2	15	CASSVLWAGDGELFF
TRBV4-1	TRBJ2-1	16	CASSQDDLGTYNEQFF
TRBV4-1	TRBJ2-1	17	CASSLTTTGNSYNEQFF
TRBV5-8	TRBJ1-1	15	CASSKTRGLNTEAFF
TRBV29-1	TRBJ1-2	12	CSVGAGSYGYTF
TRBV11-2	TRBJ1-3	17	CASSLAPAGGSGNTIYF
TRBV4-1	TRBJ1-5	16	CASSRDPGGSNQPQHF
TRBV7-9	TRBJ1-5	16	CASSLDRAGVRQPQHF
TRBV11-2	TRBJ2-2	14	CASSPGAGTGELFF
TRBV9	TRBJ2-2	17	CASSVGLAGGFSGELFF
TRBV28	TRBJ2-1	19	CASSFFLSGLAGMYNEQFF
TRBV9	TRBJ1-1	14	CASSVLSVSTEAFF
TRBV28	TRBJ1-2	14	CASSSPAANYGYTF
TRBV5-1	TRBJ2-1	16	CASEESGFGSYNEQFF
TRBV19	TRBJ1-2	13	CASSSQDNYGYTF
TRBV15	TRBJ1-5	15	CATSRDRGSGQPQHF
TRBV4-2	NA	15	CASSQVGRNTYEQYF
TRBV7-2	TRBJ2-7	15	CASSSTSGGPYEQYF
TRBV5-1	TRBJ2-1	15	CASSLSTASYNEQFF
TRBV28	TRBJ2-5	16	CASSLQTGERGETQYF
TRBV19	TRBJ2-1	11	CASSRNDEQFF
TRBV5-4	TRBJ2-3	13	CASSLGGEDTQYF
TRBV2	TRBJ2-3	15	CASSGGTGVTDTQYF
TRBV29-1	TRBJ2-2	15	CSVSPGGAGTGELFF
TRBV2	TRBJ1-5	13	CASRQNSNQPQHF
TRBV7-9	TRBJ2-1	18	CASSAKWTDSSSYNEQFF
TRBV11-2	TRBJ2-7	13	CASRDWRFYEQYF
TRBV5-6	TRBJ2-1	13	CASSLGTGGEQFF
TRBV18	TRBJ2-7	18	CASSPRNSDRGNIYEQYF
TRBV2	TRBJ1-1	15	CASSREDGANTEAFF
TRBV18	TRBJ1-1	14	CASTSQGAVAEAFF
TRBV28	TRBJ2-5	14	CASSFLTREETQYF
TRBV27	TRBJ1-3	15	CASSGTGLSGNTIYF
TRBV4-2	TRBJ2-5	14	CASSLDRVVETQYF
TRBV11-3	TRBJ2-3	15	CASSLRGSSPDTQYF
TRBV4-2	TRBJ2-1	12	CASSQNWNEQFF
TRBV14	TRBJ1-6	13	CASSNRQGAPLHF
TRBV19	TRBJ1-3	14	CASRRTGSGNTIYF